This T cell receptor beta chain was documented in a study of control samples from healthy donors and cancer patients. This clone appeared a single time. Sequencing was performed with immunoSEQ multiplex PCR; in TCRdb, only in-frame clones are kept and a portion is missing. Of nearly 200,000 clones in the sample, about 91% were seen once. Germline V gives CDR1 KGHSH, CDR2 LQKENI. V trimming: 2 bases; J trimming: 6 bases; junction bases outside the gene matches: 5. The CDR3 covers 16 residues. The sequence was collected from a man between 25 and 39 years old in good health. The sample was blood. The J gene is TRBJ1-6, the V gene TRBV18; 9 bases map to TRBD1. CDR3: CASSPGADRGNSPLHF. CDR3 nucleotide sequence: TGTGCCAGCTCACCAGGTGCGGACAGGGGTAATTCACCCCTCCACTTT.